This T cell receptor (beta chain) was sequenced for a study of PD-L1 blockade in urothelial cancer. Study-wide context: At 6 weeks and at 3 weeks (second dose) after treatment start, blood was analyzed. A median blood sample held about 140,000 T cells and approximately 84,000 unique TCRs.

The templates were synthetic TCR analogs, and they were spiked into each PCR. The assay was immunoSEQ multiplex PCR, and TCRdb's table has in-frame clones only and misses some. Found here are approximately 36,000 clones, approximately 84% of them singletons; the top ten hold over 9.5%. On this clone: Its antigen is unknown.

Whole-study findings and limits: Patients with durable benefit had greater blood expansion of tumor-associated TCR clones 3 weeks into treatment.

Time point denoted: peripheral blood 6 weeks after treatment start. Germline V gene lookup returns CDR1 MNHEY and CDR2 SMNVEV (reference sequence). The CDR3 has 17 residues. Unmatched junction bases numbered 14, after V lost 3 bases and J lost 3 bases. Here the sequenced sample was PBMCs, taken around atezolizumab (anti-PD-L1) treatment. The chain is built from TRBV27 and TRBJ2-7; 7 positions agree with TRBD2. This clonotype originated in a man aged 40-49 years with urothelial cancer. The CDR3 sequence: CASSFRDPRGVFYEQYF. The DNA for the CDR3 is TGTGCCAGCAGTTTCCGGGACCCCCGGGGGGTATTCTACGAGCAGTACTTC.